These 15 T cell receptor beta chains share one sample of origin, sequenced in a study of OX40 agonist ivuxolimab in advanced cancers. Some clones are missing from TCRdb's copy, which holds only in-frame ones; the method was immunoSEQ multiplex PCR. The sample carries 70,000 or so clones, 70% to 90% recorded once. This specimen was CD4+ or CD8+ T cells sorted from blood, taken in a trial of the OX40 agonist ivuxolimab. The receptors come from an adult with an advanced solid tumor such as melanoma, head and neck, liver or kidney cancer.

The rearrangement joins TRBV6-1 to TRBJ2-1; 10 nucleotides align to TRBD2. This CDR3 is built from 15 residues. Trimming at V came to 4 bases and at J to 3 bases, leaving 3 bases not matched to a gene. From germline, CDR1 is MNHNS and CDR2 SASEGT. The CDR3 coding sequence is TGTGCCAGCAGTGTTAGCGGGAGGTACTACAATGAGCAGTTCTTC. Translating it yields CASSVSGRYYNEQFF.

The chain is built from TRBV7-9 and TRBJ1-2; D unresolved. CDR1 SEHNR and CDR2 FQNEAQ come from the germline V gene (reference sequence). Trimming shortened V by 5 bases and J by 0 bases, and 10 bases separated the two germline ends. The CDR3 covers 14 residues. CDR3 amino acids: CASSPSGANYGYTF. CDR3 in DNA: TGTGCCAGCAGCCCTAGCGGAGCTAACTATGGCTACACCTTC.

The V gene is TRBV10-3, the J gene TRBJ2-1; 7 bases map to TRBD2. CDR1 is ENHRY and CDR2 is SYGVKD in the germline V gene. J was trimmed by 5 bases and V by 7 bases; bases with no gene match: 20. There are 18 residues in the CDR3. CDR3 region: CAITRLENRQTSNNEQFF. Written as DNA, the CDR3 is TGTGCCATCACCAGACTAGAAAACAGGCAGACTAGCAACAATGAGCAGTTCTTC.

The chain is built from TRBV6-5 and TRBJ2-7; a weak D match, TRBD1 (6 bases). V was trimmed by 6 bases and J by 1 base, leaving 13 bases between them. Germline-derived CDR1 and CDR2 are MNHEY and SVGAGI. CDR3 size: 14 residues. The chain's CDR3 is CASSSQGFSYEQYF. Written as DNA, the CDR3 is TGTGCCAGCAGCTCACAGGGTTTTTCCTACGAGCAGTACTTC.

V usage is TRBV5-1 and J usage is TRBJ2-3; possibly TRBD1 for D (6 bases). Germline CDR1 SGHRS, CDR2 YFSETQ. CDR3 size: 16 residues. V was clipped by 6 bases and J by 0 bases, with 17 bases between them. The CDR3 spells CASTKTRGLSTDTQYF. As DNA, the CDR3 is TGCGCCAGCACCAAGACCAGGGGTTTAAGCACAGATACGCAGTATTTT.

CDR3 bases: TGTGCCAGCAGCTTCCCGGAGACCCAGTACTTC. The encoded protein is CASSFPETQYF. The rearrangement joins TRBV7-9 to TRBJ2-5; D not certain. V gave up 3 bases and J gave up 5 bases, with 4 bases separating them. The V gene's germline CDR1 is SEHNR and CDR2 FQNEAQ (reference sequence). The length of the CDR3 is 11 residues.

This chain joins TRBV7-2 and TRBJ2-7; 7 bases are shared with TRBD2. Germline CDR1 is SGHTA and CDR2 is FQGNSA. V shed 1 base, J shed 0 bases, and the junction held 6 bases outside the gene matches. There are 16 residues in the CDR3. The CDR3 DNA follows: TGTGCCAGCAGCTTAGATAGCGGGCCGAGCTCCTACGAGCAGTACTTC. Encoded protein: CASSLDSGPSSYEQYF.

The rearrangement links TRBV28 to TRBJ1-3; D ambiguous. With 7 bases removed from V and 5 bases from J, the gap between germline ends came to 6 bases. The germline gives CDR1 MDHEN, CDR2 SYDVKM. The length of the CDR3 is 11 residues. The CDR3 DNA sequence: TGTGCCAGCACCAAGAGAAACACCATATATTTT. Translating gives CASTKRNTIYF.

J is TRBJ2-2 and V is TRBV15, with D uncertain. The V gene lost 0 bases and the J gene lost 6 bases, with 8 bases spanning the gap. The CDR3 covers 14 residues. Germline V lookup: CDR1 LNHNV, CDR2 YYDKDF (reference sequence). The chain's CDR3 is CATSRDPVAGELFF. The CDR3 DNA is TGTGCCACCAGCAGAGATCCCGTGGCCGGGGAGCTGTTTTTT.

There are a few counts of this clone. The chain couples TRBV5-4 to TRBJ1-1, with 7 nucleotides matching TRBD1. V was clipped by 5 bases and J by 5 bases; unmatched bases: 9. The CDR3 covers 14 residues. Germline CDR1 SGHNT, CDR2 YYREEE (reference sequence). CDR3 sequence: CASRQGQTQTEAFF. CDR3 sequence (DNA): TGTGCCAGCAGGCAGGGACAGACGCAGACTGAAGCTTTCTTT.

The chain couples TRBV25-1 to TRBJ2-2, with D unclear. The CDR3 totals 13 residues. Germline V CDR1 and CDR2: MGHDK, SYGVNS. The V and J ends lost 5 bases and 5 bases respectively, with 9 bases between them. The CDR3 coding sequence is TGTGCCAGCAGTTTCCGTGGAACCGGGGAGCTGTTTTTT. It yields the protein CASSFRGTGELFF.

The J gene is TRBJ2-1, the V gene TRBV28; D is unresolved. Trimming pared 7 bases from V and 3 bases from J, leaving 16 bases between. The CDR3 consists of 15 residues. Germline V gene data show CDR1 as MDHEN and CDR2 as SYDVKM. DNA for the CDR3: TGTGCCAGCACCATCGCTTTGGGCGGCTACAATGAGCAGTTCTTC. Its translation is CASTIALGGYNEQFF.

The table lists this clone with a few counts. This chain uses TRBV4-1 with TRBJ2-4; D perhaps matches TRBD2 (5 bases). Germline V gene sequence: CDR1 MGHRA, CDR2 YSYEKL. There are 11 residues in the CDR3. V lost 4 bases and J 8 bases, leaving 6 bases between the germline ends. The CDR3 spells CASSRGDIQYF. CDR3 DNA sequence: TGCGCCAGCAGCCGGGGAGACATTCAGTACTTC.

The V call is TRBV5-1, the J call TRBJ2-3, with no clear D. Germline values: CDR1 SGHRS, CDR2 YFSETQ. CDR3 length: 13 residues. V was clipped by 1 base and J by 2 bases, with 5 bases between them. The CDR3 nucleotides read TGCGCCAGCAGCTTGAGTTCCACAGATACGCAGTATTTT. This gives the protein CASSLSSTDTQYF.

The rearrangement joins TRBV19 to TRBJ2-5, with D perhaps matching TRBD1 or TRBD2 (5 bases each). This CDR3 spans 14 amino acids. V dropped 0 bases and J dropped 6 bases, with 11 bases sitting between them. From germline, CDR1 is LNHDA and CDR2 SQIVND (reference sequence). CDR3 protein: CASSIDGGPQTQYF. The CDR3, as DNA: TGTGCCAGTAGTATAGATGGGGGACCCCAGACCCAGTACTTC.